This T cell receptor beta chain was identified in a study of T cell responses to AZD1222 COVID-19 vaccine. Data came from immunoSEQ multiplex PCR; TCRdb stores just in-frame clones and leaves some out. Of some 150,000 clones in the sample, 90% to 95% were seen once. Study-level results: Nearly half of spike-specific TCRs reportedly target unmutated variant regions. There were mostly white British donors and more females than males, and clonal diversity was possibly underestimated.

To note about this clone: Its antigen is unknown.

The V end was cut by 6 bases, the J end by 13 bases, with 22 bases between. This CDR3 is 14 amino acids long. Per the germline V gene, CDR1 is MNHEY and CDR2 is SMNVEV (reference sequence). The origin of this receptor is an adult in good health. This specimen was peripheral blood, taken on day 0 of AZD1222 vaccination. This chain links TRBV27 with TRBJ2-1; possible D gene TRBD2, 5 bases. DNA for the CDR3: TGTGCCAGCAGACGAAGCCGCGACTACCCATTCCAGTTCTTC. Protein: CASRRSRDYPFQFF.